The T cell receptor (beta chain) described here comes from a study of blood T cell repertoires in COVID-19. Study information: Acute-phase and convalescent COVID-19 samples originated in the United States, Italy and Spain. T cells, B-cell-depleted T cells, or PBMCs supplied cDNA or gDNA.

The CDR3 has 14 residues. The germline V gene encodes CDR1 MNHEY and CDR2 SVGAGI. V trimming: 0 bases; J trimming: 6 bases; junction bases outside the gene matches: 3. In the study's own analysis: Nucleated cell number was recorded as an estimate derived from reference gene primer amplification. This table comes from immunoSEQ multiplex PCR, and its TCRdb copy is limited to in-frame clones, with some not included. The V and J calls and clone size are taken from that table; D and trimming were inferred from the DNA. The table lists a few hundred thousand clones, around 75% of them singletons, with approximately 5% in the top ten.

Sequenced input: peripheral blood. The source is a human donor in a cohort sampled during active COVID-19. This chain links TRBV6-5 with TRBJ2-7; 9 nucleotides line up with TRBD1. Here the CDR3 DNA reads TGTGCCAGCAGTTACTCGCCGGACAGGGGCGAGCAGTACTTC. Protein: CASSYSPDRGEQYF.